This T cell receptor (beta chain) is drawn from a study of cytomegalovirus exposure and HLA in healthy donors. It was with 60 Vbeta and 13 Jbeta primers that the PCR ran. Repertoires were generated with immunoSEQ multiplex PCR, while TCRdb's copy carries only in-frame clones and drops some. This table has 190,000 or so clones, roughly four fifths appearing once. The CDR3 sequence is 14 residues long. Trimming removed 6 bases at V and 3 bases at J, with 17 bases between. Germline CDR1 SQVTM, CDR2 ANQGSEA. The sequence derives from a man over 45 in good health and CMV-seronegative. The genes are TRBV29-1 and TRBJ1-1, with D possibly TRBD1 on 6 matching bases. The source material was PBMCs. This chain's CDR3 is CSVTVQGLDTEAFF. The CDR3 bases are TGCAGCGTGACCGTACAGGGCCTAGACACTGAAGCTTTCTTT.